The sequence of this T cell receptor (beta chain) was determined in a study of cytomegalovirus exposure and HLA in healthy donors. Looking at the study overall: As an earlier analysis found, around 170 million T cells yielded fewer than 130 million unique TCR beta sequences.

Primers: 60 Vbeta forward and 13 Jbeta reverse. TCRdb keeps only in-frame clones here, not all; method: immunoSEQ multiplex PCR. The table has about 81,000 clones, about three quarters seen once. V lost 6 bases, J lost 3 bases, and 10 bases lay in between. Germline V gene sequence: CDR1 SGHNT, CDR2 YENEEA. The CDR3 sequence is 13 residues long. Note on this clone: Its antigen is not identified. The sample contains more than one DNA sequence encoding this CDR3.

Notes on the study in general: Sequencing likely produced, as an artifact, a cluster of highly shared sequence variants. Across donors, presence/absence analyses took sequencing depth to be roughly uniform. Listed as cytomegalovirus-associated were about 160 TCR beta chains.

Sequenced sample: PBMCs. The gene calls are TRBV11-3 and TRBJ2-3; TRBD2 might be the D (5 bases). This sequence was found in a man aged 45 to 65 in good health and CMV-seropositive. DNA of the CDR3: TGTGCCAGCAGAGAGGGTTCAACAGATACGCAGTATTTT. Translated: CASREGSTDTQYF.